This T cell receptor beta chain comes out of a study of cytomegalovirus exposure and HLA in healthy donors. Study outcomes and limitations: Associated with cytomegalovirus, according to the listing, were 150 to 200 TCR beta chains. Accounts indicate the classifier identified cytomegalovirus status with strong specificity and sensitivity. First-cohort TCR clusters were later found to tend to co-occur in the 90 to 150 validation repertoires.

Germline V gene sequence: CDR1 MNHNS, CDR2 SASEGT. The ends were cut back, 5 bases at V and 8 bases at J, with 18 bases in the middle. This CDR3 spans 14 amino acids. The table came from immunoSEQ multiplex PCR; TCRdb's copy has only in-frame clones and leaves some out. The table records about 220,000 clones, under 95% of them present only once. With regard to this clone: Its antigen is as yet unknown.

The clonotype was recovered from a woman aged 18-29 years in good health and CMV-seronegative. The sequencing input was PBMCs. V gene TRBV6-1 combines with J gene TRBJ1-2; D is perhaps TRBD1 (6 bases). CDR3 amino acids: CASSTPIDRIGYTF. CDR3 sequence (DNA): TGTGCCAGCAGTACTCCCATAGACAGGATAGGCTACACCTTC.